This T cell receptor (beta chain) was recorded in a study of read filtering for tumor transcriptome and immune sequencing. Whole-study findings and limits: IR-seq and RNA-seq agreed better without single-read clonotypes.

This library used 300 to 500 ng RNA and molecular barcoded adaptors spanning alpha/delta and beta/gamma chains. TCRdb re-derived calls from the reads in MiXCR, one entry per CDR3 protein. The data show more than 35,000 distinct CDR3 sequences, less than 15% seen once. Many counts were recorded for this clonotype. Its antigen is as yet unknown. V lost 6 bases and J 5 bases, leaving 22 bases between the germline ends. This CDR3 has 16 amino acids. The sample consisted of a population of CD138-negative cells sorted from bone marrow. This clonotype originated in a donor at least 40 years old with multiple myeloma. This chain links TRBV12-3 or TRBV12-4 with TRBJ1-1; D gene ambiguous. The CDR3, as DNA: TGTGCCAGCAGCCCCACGGTCGGGAATGGAGAAACTGAAGCTTTCTTT. Translation: CASSPTVGNGETEAFF.